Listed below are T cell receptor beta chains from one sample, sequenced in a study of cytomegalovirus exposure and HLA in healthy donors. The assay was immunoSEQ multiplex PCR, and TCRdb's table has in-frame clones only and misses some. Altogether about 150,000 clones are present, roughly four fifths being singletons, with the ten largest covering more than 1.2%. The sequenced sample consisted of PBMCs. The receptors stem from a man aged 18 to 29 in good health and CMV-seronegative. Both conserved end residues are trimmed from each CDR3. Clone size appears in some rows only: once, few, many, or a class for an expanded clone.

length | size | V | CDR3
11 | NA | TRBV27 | ASSPQQGTEAF
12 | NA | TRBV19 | ASSMVGYNAEAF
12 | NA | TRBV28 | ASKDGGSSYEQY
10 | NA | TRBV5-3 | ARSISGIRQY
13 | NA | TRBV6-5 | ASLREDMRGEKLF
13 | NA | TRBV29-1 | SVQKRPYDTGELF
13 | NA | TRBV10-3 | AISESGGDGQPQH
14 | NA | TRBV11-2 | ASNSPRAGNTGELF
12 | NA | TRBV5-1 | ASSLGTIESPLH
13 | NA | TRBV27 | ASRPGGRAYNEQF
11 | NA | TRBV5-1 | ASRGGASNEQF
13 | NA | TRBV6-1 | ASTPGTLNTGELF
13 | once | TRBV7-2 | ASSLEQGGGSPLH
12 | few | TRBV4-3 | ASSQDLGRGEQF
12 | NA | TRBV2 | ASSGAGELQPQH
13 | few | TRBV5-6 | ASSSPRDRTYEQY
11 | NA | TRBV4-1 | ASSPGPQDEQY
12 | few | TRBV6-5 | ASSYSSASYEQY
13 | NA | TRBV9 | ASSAQGATTYEQY
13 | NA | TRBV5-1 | ASRDRDSAQETQY
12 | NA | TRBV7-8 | ASSQASGEETQY
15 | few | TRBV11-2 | ASSLAKTGEGNTEAF
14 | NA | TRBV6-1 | ASSEAHLAHYYEQF
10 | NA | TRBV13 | ASSTHSETQY
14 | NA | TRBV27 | ASRPGQGTYTDTQY
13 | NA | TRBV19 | ASSGEGARAYEQY
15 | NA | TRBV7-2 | ASSSIAGTGFTGELF
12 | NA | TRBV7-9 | ASSLPEAQETQY
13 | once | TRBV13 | ASSARDREYNEQF
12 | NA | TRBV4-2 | ASSQQREEGTQY
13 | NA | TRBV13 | ASSPGQGLGGELF
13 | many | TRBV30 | AWSGGRAGFEKLF
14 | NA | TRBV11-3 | ASSFEAGGPGNEQF
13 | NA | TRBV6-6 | ASSYGLSEDYGYT
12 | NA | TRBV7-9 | ASSPYGGTGELF
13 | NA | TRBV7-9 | ASSLRGTPVGTQY
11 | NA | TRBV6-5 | ASSGDRNNEQF
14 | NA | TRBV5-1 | ASSLGDRGRTYEQY
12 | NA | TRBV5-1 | ASSLAGGSYGYT
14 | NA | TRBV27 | ASSLSGTGVGTEAF
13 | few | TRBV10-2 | ASSPGTPSYNEQF
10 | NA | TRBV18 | ASSSQQETQY